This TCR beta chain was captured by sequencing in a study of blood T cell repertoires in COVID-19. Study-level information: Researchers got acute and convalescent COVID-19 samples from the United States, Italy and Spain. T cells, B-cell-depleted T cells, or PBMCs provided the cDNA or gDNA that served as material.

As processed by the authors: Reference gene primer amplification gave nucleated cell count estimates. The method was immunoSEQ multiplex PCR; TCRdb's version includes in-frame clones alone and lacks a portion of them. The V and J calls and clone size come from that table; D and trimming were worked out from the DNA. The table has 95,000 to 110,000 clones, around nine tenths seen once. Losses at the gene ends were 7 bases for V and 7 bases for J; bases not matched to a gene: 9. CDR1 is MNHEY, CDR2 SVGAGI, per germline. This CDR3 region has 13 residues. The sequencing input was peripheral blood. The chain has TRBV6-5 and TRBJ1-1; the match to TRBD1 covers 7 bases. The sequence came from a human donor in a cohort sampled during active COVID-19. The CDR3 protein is CASTKPGTDEAFF. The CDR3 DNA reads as TGTGCCAGCACCAAACCTGGGACAGATGAAGCTTTCTTT.